The 4 T cell receptor beta chains in this list originate from one sample, sequenced in a study of OX40 agonist ivuxolimab in advanced cancers. Using immunoSEQ multiplex PCR, the repertoire was profiled, and TCRdb retains in-frame clones only, with some absent. There are some 68,000 clones in the sample; about 88% occur only once, and 0.95% to 1.4% lies in the top ten. Specimen: CD4+ or CD8+ T cells sorted from blood, collected in a trial of the OX40 agonist ivuxolimab. These receptors originate from an adult with an advanced solid tumor such as melanoma, head and neck, liver or kidney cancer.

V is TRBV19 and J is TRBJ2-3; a weak D match, TRBD2 (5 bases). The CDR3 contains 13 residues. V was trimmed by 4 bases and J by 4 bases, leaving 9 bases between them. Per germline, CDR1 LNHDA and CDR2 SQIVND (reference sequence). The CDR3 spells CASSTPSPDTQYF. The CDR3 nucleotides are TGTGCCAGTAGTACCCCTAGCCCAGATACGCAGTATTTT.

V gene TRBV27 combines with J gene TRBJ2-1; 8 nucleotides line up with TRBD2. Trimming cost V 3 bases and J 5 bases; bases outside gene matches: 6. Germline CDR1 MNHEY, CDR2 SMNVEV (reference sequence). This CDR3 is built from 15 residues. CDR3 nucleotide sequence: TGTGCCAGCAGTTTTCGAGCGGGAGTTAACAATGAGCAGTTCTTC. It translates to CASSFRAGVNNEQFF.

The chain combines TRBV6-5 with TRBJ2-1; D remains ambiguous. The CDR3 contains 14 residues. Trimming pared 2 bases from V and 0 bases from J, leaving 5 bases between. The V gene's germline CDR1 is MNHEY and CDR2 SVGAGI. CDR3 nucleotide sequence: TGTGCCAGCAGTTACGCCAGCTCCTACAATGAGCAGTTCTTC. It translates to CASSYASSYNEQFF.

This clone showed up just once. The genes are TRBV19 and TRBJ2-7; D is possibly TRBD1 (6 bases). This CDR3 comprises 14 residues. Between the trimmed V and J ends, which lost 4 bases and 1 base, there was a span of 11 bases. Germline values: CDR1 LNHDA, CDR2 SQIVND (reference sequence). This CDR3 reads CASSKQGLSYEQYF. CDR3 DNA sequence: TGTGCCAGTAGTAAACAGGGCTTGTCCTACGAGCAGTACTTC.